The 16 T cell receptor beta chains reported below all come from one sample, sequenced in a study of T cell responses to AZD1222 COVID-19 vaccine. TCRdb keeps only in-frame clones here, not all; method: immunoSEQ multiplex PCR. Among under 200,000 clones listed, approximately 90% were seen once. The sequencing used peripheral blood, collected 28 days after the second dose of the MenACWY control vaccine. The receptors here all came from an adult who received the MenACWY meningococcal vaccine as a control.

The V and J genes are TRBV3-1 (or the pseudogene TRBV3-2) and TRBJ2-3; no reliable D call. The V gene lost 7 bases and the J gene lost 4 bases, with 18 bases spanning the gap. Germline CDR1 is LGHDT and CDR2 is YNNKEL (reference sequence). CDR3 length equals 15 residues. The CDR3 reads CASTQRLHGADTQYF. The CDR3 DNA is TGTGCCAGCACCCAGAGGTTGCACGGCGCAGATACGCAGTATTTT.

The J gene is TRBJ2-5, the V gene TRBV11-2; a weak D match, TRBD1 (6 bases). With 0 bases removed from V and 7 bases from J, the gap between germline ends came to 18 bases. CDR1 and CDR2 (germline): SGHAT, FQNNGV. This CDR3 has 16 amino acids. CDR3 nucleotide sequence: TGTGCCAGCAGCTTAGATGGGGACACCTACGAGCGGACCCAGTACTTC. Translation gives CASSLDGDTYERTQYF.

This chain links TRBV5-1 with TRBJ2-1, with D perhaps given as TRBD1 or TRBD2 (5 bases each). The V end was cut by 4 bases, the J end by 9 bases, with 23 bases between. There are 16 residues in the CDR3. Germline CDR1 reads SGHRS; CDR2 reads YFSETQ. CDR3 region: CASSPSGTSRRIEQFF. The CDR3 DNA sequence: TGCGCCAGCAGCCCCTCCGGGACCTCTCGTAGAATTGAGCAGTTCTTC. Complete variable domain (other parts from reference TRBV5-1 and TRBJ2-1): KAGVTQTPRYLIKTRGQQVTLSCSPISGHRSVSWYQQTPGQGLQFLFEYFSETQRNKGNFPGRFSGRQFSNSRSEMNVSTLELGDSALYLCASSPSGTSRRIEQFFGPGTRLTVL.

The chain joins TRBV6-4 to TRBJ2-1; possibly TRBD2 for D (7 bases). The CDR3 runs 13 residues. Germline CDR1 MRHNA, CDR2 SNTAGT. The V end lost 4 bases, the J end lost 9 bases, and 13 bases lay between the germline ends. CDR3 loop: CASSVEGGAEQFF. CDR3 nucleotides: TGTGCCAGCAGTGTCGAAGGGGGGGCTGAGCAGTTCTTC.

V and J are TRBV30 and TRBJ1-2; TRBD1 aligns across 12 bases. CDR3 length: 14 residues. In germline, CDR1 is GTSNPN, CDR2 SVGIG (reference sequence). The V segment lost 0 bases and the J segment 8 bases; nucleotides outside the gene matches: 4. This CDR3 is CAWSVGTGGQGYTF. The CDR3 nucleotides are TGTGCCTGGAGTGTTGGGACAGGGGGCCAGGGCTACACCTTC.

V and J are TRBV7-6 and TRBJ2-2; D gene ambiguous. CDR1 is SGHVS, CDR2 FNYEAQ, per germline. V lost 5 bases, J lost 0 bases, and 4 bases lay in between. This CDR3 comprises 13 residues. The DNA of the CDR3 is TGTGCCAGCAGCGCTGCGAACACCGGGGAGCTGTTTTTT. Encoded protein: CASSAANTGELFF. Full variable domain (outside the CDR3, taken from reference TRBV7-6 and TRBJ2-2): GAGVSQSPRYKVTKRGQDVALRCDPISGHVSLYWYRQALGQGPEFLTYFNYEAQQDKSGLPNDRFSAERPEGSISTLTIQRTEQRDSAMYRCASSAANTGELFFGEGSRLTVL.

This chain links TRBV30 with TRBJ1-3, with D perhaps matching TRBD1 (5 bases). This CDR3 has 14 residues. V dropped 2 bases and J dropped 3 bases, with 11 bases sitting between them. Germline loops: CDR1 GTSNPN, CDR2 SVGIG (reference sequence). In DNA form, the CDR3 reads TGTGCCTGGAGTCGGGGGAGAGATGGAAACACCATATATTTT. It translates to CAWSRGRDGNTIYF.

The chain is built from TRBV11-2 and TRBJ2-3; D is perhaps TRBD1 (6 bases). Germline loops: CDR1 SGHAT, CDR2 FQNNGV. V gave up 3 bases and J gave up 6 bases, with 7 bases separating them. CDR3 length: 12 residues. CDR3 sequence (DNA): TGTGCCAGCAGCTTCAGGGGTGATACGCAGTATTTT. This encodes CASSFRGDTQYF. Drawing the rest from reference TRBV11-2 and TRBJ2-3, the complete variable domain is EAGVAQSPRYKIIEKRQSVAFWCNPISGHATLYWYQQILGQGPKLLIQFQNNGVVDDSQLPKDRFSAERLKGVDSTLKIQPAKLEDSAVYLCASSFRGDTQYFGPGTRLTVL.

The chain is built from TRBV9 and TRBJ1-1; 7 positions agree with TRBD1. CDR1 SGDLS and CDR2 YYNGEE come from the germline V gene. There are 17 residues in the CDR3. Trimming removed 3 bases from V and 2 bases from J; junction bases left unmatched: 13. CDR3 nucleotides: TGTGCCAGCAGCGATTCGGATGGTAGGGGGCGAAACACTGAAGCTTTCTTT. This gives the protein CASSDSDGRGRNTEAFF.

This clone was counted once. CDR3 in amino acids: CASSQVKASGLIMKKQFF. CDR3 in DNA: TGTGCCAGCAGCCAAGTCAAGGCTAGCGGACTGATAATGAAAAAGCAGTTCTTC. The genes are TRBV14 and TRBJ2-1; 7 bases agree with TRBD2. Per germline, CDR1 SGHDN and CDR2 FVKESK. CDR3 length: 18 residues. Germline trimming cut 1 base from V and 11 bases from J; bases unmatched to any gene: 20.

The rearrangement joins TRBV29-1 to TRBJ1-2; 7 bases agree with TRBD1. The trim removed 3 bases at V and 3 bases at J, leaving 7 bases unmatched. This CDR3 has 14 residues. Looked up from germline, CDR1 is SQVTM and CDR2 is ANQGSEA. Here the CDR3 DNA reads TGCAGCGTTGATCACTCACAGGGGTACTATGGCTACACCTTC. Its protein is CSVDHSQGYYGYTF.

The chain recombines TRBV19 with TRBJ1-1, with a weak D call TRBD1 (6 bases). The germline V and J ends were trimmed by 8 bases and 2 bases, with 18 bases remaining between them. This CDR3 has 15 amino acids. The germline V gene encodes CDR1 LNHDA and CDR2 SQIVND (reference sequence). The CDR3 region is CASHPMMGANTEAFF. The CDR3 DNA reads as TGTGCCAGTCATCCGATGATGGGGGCAAACACTGAAGCTTTCTTT. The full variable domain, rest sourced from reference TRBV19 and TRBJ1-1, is DGGITQSPKYLFRKEGQNVTLSCEQNLNHDAMYWYRQDPGQGLRLIYYSQIVNDFQKGDIAEGYSVSREKKESFPLTVTSAQKNPTAFYLCASHPMMGANTEAFFGQGTRLTVV.

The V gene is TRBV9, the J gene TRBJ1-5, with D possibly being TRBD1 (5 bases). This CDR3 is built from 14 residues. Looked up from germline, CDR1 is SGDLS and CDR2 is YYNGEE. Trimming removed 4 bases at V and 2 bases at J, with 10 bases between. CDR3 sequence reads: CASSRTGGNQPQHF. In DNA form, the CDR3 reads TGTGCCAGCAGCCGAACGGGGGGCAATCAGCCCCAGCATTTT.

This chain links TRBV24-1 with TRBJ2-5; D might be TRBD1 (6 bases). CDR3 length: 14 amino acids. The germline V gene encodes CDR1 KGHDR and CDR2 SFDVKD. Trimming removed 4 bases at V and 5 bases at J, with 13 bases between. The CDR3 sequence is CATSDSIGGETQYF. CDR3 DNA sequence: TGTGCCACCAGTGACTCGATTGGGGGCGAGACCCAGTACTTC.

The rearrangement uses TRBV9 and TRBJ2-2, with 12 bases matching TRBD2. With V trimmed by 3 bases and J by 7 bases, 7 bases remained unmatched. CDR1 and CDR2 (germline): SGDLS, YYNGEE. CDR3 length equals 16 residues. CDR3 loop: CASSATSGRTIGELFF. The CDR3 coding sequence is TGTGCCAGCAGCGCCACTAGCGGGAGGACTATCGGGGAGCTGTTTTTT.

CDR3 loop: CASSMGTVSGNTIYF. DNA of the CDR3: TGTGCCAGTAGTATGGGGACAGTCTCTGGAAACACCATATATTTT. The chain carries TRBV19 and TRBJ1-3; 7 bases align to TRBD1. This CDR3 region has 15 residues. J gave up 0 bases and V 3 bases, and 2 bases lay outside the gene matches. The germline V gene encodes CDR1 LNHDA and CDR2 SQIVND (reference sequence).